This T cell receptor (beta chain) appears in the sequencing data of a study of cytomegalovirus exposure and HLA in healthy donors. The PCR employed 60 Vbeta primers together with 13 Jbeta primers. Profiling relied on immunoSEQ multiplex PCR, and the TCRdb table lists in-frame clones only, not all of them. Its clone listing holds fewer than 150,000 clones. This CDR3 contains 16 residues. Germline V lookup: CDR1 SGHTA, CDR2 FQGNSA. The trim removed 4 bases at V and 6 bases at J, leaving 6 bases unmatched. The chain has TRBV7-2 and TRBJ2-5; 15 nucleotides align to TRBD2. Sequenced: PBMCs. This clonotype was obtained from a woman aged 60 to 75 in good health and CMV-seronegative. In nucleotides, the CDR3 is TGTGCCAGCAGCTACCGGGGACTAGCGGGAGGAAAGACCCAGTACTTC. Translating gives CASSYRGLAGGKTQYF.